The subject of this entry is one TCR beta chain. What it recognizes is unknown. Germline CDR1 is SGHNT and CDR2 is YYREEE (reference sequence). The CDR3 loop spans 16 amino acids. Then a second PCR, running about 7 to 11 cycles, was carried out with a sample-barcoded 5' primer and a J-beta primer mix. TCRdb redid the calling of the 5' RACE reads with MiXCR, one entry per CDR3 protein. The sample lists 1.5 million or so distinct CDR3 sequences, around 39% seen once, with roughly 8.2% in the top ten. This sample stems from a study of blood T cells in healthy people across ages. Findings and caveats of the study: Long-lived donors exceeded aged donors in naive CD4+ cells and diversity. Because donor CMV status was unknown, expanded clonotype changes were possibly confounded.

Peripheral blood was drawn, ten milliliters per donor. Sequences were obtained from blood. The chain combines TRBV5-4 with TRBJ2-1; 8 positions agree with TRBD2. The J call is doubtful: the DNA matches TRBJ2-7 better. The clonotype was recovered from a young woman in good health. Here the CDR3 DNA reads TGTGCCAGCAGCCCTAGCGGGCCCAGCTCCTACAATGAGCAGTACTTC. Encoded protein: CASSPSGPSSYNEQYF.